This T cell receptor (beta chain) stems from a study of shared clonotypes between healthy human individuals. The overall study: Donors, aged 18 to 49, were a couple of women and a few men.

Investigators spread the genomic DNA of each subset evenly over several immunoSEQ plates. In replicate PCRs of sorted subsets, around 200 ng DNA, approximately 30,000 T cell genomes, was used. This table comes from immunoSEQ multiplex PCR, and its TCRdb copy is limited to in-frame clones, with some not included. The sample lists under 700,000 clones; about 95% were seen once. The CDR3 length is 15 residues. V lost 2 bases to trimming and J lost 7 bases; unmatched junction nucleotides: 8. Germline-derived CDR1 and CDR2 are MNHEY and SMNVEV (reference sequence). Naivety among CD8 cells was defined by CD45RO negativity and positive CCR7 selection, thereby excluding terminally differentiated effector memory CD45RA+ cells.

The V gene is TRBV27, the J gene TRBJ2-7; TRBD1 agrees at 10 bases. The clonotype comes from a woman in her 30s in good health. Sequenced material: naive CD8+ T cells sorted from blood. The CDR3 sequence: CASSLQTGGKGEQYF. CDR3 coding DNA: TGTGCCAGCAGTTTACAGACAGGGGGCAAGGGGGAGCAGTACTTC.